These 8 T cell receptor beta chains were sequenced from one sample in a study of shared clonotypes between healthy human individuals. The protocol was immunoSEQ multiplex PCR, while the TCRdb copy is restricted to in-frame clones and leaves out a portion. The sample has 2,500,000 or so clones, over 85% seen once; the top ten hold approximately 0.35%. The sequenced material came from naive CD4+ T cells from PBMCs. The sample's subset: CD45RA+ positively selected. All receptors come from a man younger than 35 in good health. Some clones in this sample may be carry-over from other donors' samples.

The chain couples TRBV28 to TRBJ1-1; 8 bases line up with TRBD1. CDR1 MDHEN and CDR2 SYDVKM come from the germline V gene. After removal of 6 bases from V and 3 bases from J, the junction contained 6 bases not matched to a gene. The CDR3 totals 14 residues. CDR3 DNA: TGTGCCAGCAGGCAAACAGGGGGTTACACTGAAGCTTTCTTT. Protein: CASRQTGGYTEAFF. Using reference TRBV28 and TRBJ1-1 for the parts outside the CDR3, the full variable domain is DVKVTQSSRYLVKRTGEKVFLECVQDMDHENMFWYRQDPGLGLRLIYFSYDVKMKEKGDIPEGYSVSREKKERFSLILESASTNQTSMYLCASRQTGGYTEAFFGQGTRLTVV.

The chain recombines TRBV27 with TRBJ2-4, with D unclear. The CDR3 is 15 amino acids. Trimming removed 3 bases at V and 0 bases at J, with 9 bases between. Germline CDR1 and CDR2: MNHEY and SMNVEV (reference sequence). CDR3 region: CASSFGLLAKNIQYF. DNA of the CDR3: TGTGCCAGCAGTTTCGGCCTCCTAGCCAAAAACATTCAGTACTTC.

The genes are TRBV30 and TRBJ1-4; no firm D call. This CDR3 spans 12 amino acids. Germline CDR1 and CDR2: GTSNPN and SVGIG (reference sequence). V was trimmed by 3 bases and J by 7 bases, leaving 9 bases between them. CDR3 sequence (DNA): TGTGCCTGGAGGCATTACGGTGAAAAACTGTTTTTT. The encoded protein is CAWRHYGEKLFF.

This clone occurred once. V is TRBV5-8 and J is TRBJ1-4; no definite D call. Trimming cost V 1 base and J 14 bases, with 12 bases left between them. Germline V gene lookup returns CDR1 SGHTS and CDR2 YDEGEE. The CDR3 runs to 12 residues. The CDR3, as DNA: TGTGCCAGCAGCTTGATGACCTCCAGGCTGTTTTTT. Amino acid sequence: CASSLMTSRLFF.

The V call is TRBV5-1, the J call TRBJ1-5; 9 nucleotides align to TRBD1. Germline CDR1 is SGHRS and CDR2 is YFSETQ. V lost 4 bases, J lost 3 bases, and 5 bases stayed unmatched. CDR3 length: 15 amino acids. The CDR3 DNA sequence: TGCGCCAGCAGCGCAGGGACAGGGAACAATCAGCCCCAGCATTTT. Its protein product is CASSAGTGNNQPQHF.

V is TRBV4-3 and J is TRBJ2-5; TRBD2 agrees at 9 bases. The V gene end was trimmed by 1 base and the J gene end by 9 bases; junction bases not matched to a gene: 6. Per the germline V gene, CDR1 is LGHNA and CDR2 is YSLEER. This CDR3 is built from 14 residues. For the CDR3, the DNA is TGCGCCAGCAGCCAAGCTGGGACTAGCACGGCCCAGTACTTC. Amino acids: CASSQAGTSTAQYF.

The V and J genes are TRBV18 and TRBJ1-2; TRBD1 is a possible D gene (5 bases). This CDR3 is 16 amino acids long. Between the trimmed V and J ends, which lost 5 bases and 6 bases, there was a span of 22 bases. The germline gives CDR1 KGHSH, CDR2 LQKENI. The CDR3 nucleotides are TGTGCCAGCTCATTCAACCGGGACGTAGGACTGGATGGCTACACCTTC. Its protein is CASSFNRDVGLDGYTF.

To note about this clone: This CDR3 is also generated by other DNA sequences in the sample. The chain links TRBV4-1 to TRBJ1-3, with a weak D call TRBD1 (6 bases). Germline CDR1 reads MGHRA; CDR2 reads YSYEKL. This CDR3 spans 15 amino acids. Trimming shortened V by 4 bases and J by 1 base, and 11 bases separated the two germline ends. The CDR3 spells CASSLGQSSGNTIYF. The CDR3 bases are TGCGCCAGCAGCCTAGGACAGTCATCTGGAAACACCATATATTTT.